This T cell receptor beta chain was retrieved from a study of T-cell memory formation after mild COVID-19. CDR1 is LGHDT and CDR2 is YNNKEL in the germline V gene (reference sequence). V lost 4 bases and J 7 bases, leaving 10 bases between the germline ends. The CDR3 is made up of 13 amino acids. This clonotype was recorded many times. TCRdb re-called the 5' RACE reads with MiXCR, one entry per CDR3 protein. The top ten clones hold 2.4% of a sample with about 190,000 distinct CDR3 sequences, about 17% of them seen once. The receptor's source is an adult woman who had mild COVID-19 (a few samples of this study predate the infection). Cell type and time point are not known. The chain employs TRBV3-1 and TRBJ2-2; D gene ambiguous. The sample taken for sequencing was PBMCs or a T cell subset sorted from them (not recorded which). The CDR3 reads CASSPGLLGELFF. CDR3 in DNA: TGTGCCAGCAGCCCGGGTCTCCTCGGGGAGCTGTTTTTT. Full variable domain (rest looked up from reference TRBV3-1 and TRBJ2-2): DTAVSQTPKYLVTQMGNDKSIKCEQNLGHDTMYWYKQDSKKFLKIMFSYNNKELIINETVPNRFSPKSPDKAHLNLHINSLELGDSAVYFCASSPGLLGELFFGEGSRLTVL.